Listed here are 32 T cell receptor beta chains from one sample, sequenced in a study of human T cells and chemical hapten exposure. Time point given: patch test 1, 2 weeks after DPC sensitization. Treatment described: therapeutic diphenylcyclopropenone sensitization with weekly scalp DPC. TCRdb re-called the RACE reads through MiXCR, storing one row per CDR3 protein. The table has approximately 350,000 distinct CDR3 sequences, approximately 6.3% seen once. Material: whole blood, obtained in connection with sensitization to the hapten diphenylcyclopropenone (DPC). The receptors stem from a woman aged 18-30 years with alopecia areata. Some clones in this sample may be carry-over from other donors' samples.

This clonotype showed up just a few times. In DNA form, the CDR3 reads TGTGCCAGCAGCGCAGGGTTTTCAGATACGCAGTATTTT. This sequence encodes CASSAGFSDTQYF. The chain couples TRBV9 to TRBJ2-3; D possibly corresponds to TRBD1 (5 bases). CDR1 and CDR2 from the germline V gene are SGDLS and YYNGEE. The CDR3 loop spans 13 amino acids. V was pared by 3 bases and J by 4 bases, with 9 bases between.

The chain carries TRBV21-1 and TRBJ1-1. TRBV21-1 is deemed a pseudogene. CDR3 length: 13 amino acids. The CDR3 reads CASSKKGITEAFF. The CDR3 bases are TGTGCCAGCAGCAAGAAGGGAATCACTGAAGCTTTCTTT.

This clonotype was detected only a few times. The chain links TRBV10-3 to TRBJ1-3; D gene uncertain. The CDR3 runs 13 residues. Germline V gene data show CDR1 as ENHRY and CDR2 as SYGVKD. Trimming took off 7 bases at V and 0 bases at J, with 7 bases between the two ends. The CDR3 here is CAITRGSGNTIYF. CDR3 DNA: TGTGCCATCACGCGCGGCTCTGGAAACACCATATATTTT.

The sample holds a few counts of this clonotype. The V gene is TRBV24-1, the J gene TRBJ1-5; D unclear. The CDR3 has 14 residues. Trimming removed 5 bases from V and 2 bases from J, with 9 bases in between. Germline V gene data show CDR1 as KGHDR and CDR2 as SFDVKD. In DNA form, the CDR3 reads TGTGCCACCAGTGCAGCGGGCCGCAATCAGCCCCAGCATTTT. Translating it yields CATSAAGRNQPQHF.

This clonotype was seen only a few times. This chain joins TRBV7-9 and TRBJ1-2; D is unclear. Germline-derived CDR1 and CDR2 are SEHNR and FQNEAQ (reference sequence). There are 13 residues in the CDR3. V was pared by 4 bases and J by 7 bases, with 13 bases between. The CDR3 DNA is TGTGCCAGCAGCTCCACCCCCCAGACTGGCTACACCTTC. Its protein product is CASSSTPQTGYTF.

This clonotype was observed at least ten times. The genes are TRBV24-1 and TRBJ2-1; D is unresolved. Trimming took 5 bases from V and 10 from J, leaving 14 bases between them. The V gene's germline CDR1 is KGHDR and CDR2 SFDVKD. This CDR3 spans 13 amino acids. This CDR3 is CATSGPSKNEQFF. DNA for the CDR3: TGTGCCACCAGTGGACCATCGAAGAACGAGCAGTTCTTC.

This chain uses TRBV2 with TRBJ2-7; tentative D call: TRBD1 (6 bases). V was clipped by 5 bases and J by 2 bases, with 16 bases between them. The CDR3 is 15 amino acids. In germline, CDR1 is SNHLY, CDR2 FYNNEI. The CDR3 DNA is TGTGCCAGCAGTCCACAGGGCAATGGACCCTACGAGCAGTACTTC. Its protein is CASSPQGNGPYEQYF. Based on the CDR3 plus reference TRBV2 and TRBJ2-7, the full variable domain is EPEVTQTPSHQVTQMGQEVILRCVPISNHLYFYWYRQILGQKVEFLVSFYNNEISEKSEIFDDQFSVERPDGSNFTLKIRSTKLEDSAMYFCASSPQGNGPYEQYFGPGTRLTVT.

This clonotype appeared a few times. V and J are TRBV7-9 and TRBJ1-1; D is undetermined. This CDR3 contains 11 residues. CDR1 is SEHNR, CDR2 FQNEAQ, per germline (reference sequence). V lost 3 bases, J lost 7 bases, and 6 bases lay in between. DNA for the CDR3: TGTGCCAGCAGCTTTCGGTTTGAAGCTTTCTTT. Translation: CASSFRFEAFF.

The chain recombines TRBV12-3 or TRBV12-4 with TRBJ2-3, with 7 positions matching TRBD1. V lost 6 bases to trimming and J lost 2 bases; unmatched junction nucleotides: 8. The CDR3 length is 15 residues. CDR3 in DNA: TGTGCCAGCAGCCGCAGGGACAGTTCCACAGATACGCAGTATTTT. Amino acids: CASSRRDSSTDTQYF.

This clonotype was observed a few times. V usage is TRBV18 and J usage is TRBJ1-1; TRBD1 matches at 8 bases. The germline V gene encodes CDR1 KGHSH and CDR2 LQKENI. The CDR3 sequence is 16 residues long. V was clipped by 3 bases and J by 0 bases; unmatched bases: 6. The CDR3 region is CASSPQDRGLNTEAFF. The CDR3 DNA is TGTGCCAGCTCACCTCAAGACAGGGGTTTGAACACTGAAGCTTTCTTT.

J is TRBJ1-1 and V is TRBV6-5; TRBD1 is a possible D gene (5 bases). The V gene's germline CDR1 is MNHEY and CDR2 SVGAGI. The CDR3 totals 17 residues. Trimming left V 1 base short and J 3 bases short, with 18 bases between. CDR3 in DNA: TGTGCCAGCAGTTACTTCCCCACCATGACAGTACACACTGAAGCTTTCTTT. It yields the protein CASSYFPTMTVHTEAFF.

The table lists this clonotype with many counts. V and J are TRBV4-3 and TRBJ2-2; possibly TRBD1 for D (5 bases). The CDR3 loop spans 15 amino acids. Germline V gene data show CDR1 as LGHNA and CDR2 as YSLEER. V was cut by 1 base and J by 2 bases, with 8 bases left in between. The CDR3 DNA reads as TGCGCCAGCAGCCAAGGACAGATCAACACCGGGGAGCTGTTTTTT. Residues: CASSQGQINTGELFF.

This clonotype was counted between two and nine times. This chain joins TRBV24-1 and TRBJ2-2, with D maybe TRBD1 (6 bases). V was trimmed by 4 bases and J by 0 bases, leaving 11 bases between them. The germline V gene has CDR1 KGHDR and CDR2 SFDVKD. The CDR3 consists of 16 residues. The CDR3, as DNA: TGTGCCACCAGTGACCCGGGACACGCGAACACCGGGGAGCTGTTTTTT. Encoded protein: CATSDPGHANTGELFF.

This clonotype has just a few counts. V gene TRBV6-2 or TRBV6-3 combines with J gene TRBJ2-7; 9 bases match TRBD1. V gave up 4 bases and J gave up 7 bases; unmatched junction bases: 11. Germline-derived CDR1 and CDR2 are MNHEY and SVGEGT. The length of the CDR3 is 15 residues. The CDR3 reads CASSSPSGQGREQYF. CDR3 sequence (DNA): TGTGCCAGCAGTTCCCCCTCGGGACAGGGTCGGGAGCAGTACTTC.

The chain couples TRBV18 to TRBJ2-4, with 8 bases identical to TRBD1. The V and J ends lost 3 bases and 7 bases, in that order; junction bases with no gene match: 5. Germline V gene lookup returns CDR1 KGHSH and CDR2 LQKENI. The CDR3 sequence is 14 residues long. CDR3 region: CASSPSTGVNIQYF. CDR3 sequence (DNA): TGTGCCAGCTCACCGTCGACAGGGGTTAACATTCAGTACTTC.

V and J are TRBV7-2 and TRBJ2-5; 7 bases fit TRBD2. Germline values: CDR1 SGHTA, CDR2 FQGNSA. V dropped 5 bases and J dropped 5; count of bases not matched to a gene: 8. This CDR3 has 14 amino acids. CDR3 in amino acids: CASSGGAGGETQYF. The CDR3 DNA reads as TGTGCCAGCAGCGGTGGGGCCGGGGGGGAGACCCAGTACTTC.

This clonotype was picked up a small number of times. V and J are TRBV18 and TRBJ2-5, with D uncertain. The CDR3 spans 14 residues. The germline CDR1 and CDR2 sequences are KGHSH and LQKENI. Trimming pared 1 base from V and 2 bases from J, leaving 8 bases between. CDR3 residues: CASSPRVGQETQYF. For the CDR3, the DNA is TGTGCCAGCTCACCACGAGTGGGGCAAGAGACCCAGTACTTC.

The table lists this clonotype with many counts. J is TRBJ1-1 and V is TRBV28; tentatively, D is TRBD1 (6 bases). The V gene's germline CDR1 is MDHEN and CDR2 SYDVKM. The V end was cut by 2 bases, the J end by 4 bases, with 17 bases between. CDR3 length: 16 amino acids. The CDR3 loop reads CASSLRGEGVSTEAFF. The CDR3 region has the DNA TGTGCCAGCAGTTTAAGGGGGGAGGGTGTGAGCACTGAAGCTTTCTTT.

This clonotype was counted ten times or more. The V and J genes are TRBV10-3 and TRBJ2-4, with 8 positions matching TRBD1. This CDR3 has 16 residues. Looked up from germline, CDR1 is ENHRY and CDR2 is SYGVKD. The V segment lost 0 bases and the J segment 5 bases; nucleotides outside the gene matches: 6. CDR3 sequence: CAISESRTGLQNIQYF. DNA for the CDR3: TGTGCCATCAGTGAGTCGAGGACAGGGCTCCAAAACATTCAGTACTTC.

This clonotype was counted only a few times. The chain combines TRBV10-3 with TRBJ2-3; 9 bases line up with TRBD2. Germline-derived CDR1 and CDR2 are ENHRY and SYGVKD. This CDR3 is built from 13 residues. Germline trimming cut 7 bases from V and 3 bases from J; bases unmatched to any gene: 2. CDR3 coding DNA: TGTGCCATCACCGGACTAGCGACAGATACGCAGTATTTT. This encodes CAITGLATDTQYF.

This clonotype has at least ten counts. The chain carries TRBV5-1 and TRBJ1-1; 9 bases map to TRBD1. Germline V gene lookup returns CDR1 SGHRS and CDR2 YFSETQ. The CDR3 has 12 amino acids. V lost 4 bases to trimming and J lost 10 bases; unmatched junction nucleotides: 5. The CDR3 region has the DNA TGCGCCAGCAGCCCGGGACAGGGTGTAGCTTTCTTT. Protein: CASSPGQGVAFF.

This clonotype appeared a few times. The rearrangement links TRBV6-5 to TRBJ2-4; D is perhaps TRBD1 or TRBD2 (6 bases each). CDR3 length: 17 amino acids. The germline V gene has CDR1 MNHEY and CDR2 SVGAGI. V was clipped by 6 bases and J by 0 bases, with 18 bases between them. The CDR3 DNA sequence: TGTGCCAGCAGCCCTAGGGAAGGGGGGATAGCCAAAAACATTCAGTACTTC. Protein product: CASSPREGGIAKNIQYF.

This clonotype came up many times. The chain has TRBV12-3 or TRBV12-4 and TRBJ1-2; unclear D gene. The CDR3 contains 13 residues. V was shortened by 4 bases and J by 2 bases, with 8 bases between the two germline ends. CDR3 in amino acids: CASSYGRNYGYTF. CDR3 nucleotides: TGTGCCAGCAGTTACGGCAGAAACTATGGCTACACCTTC.

The chain links TRBV25-1 to TRBJ2-7; D might be TRBD1 (5 bases). V lost 2 bases, J lost 3 bases, and 17 bases lay in between. Germline loops: CDR1 MGHDK, CDR2 SYGVNS. CDR3 length: 16 amino acids. CDR3 bases: TGTGCCAGCAGTGAAATATATGAGACAGCCGTCTACGAGCAGTACTTC. It specifies CASSEIYETAVYEQYF.

This clonotype came up a few times. The rearrangement joins TRBV5-6 to TRBJ2-6; D gene uncertain. Germline loops: CDR1 SGHDT, CDR2 YYEEEE. Trimming left V 8 bases short and J 2 bases short, with 8 bases between. The CDR3 covers 13 residues. As DNA, the CDR3 is TGTGCCAGTACCGATGCTGGGGCCAACGTCCTGACTTTC. Translated, it gives CASTDAGANVLTF.

In this sample, this clonotype turned up a few times. This sequence joins TRBV27 and TRBJ1-5; D may be TRBD1 (5 bases). Looked up from germline, CDR1 is MNHEY and CDR2 is SMNVEV (reference sequence). V lost 2 bases to trimming and J lost 2 bases, with 10 bases between them. This CDR3 is 15 amino acids long. In DNA form, the CDR3 reads TGTGCCAGCAGTTTAGGGACCTGGGGCAATCAGCCCCAGCATTTT. Translated: CASSLGTWGNQPQHF.

The chain carries TRBV7-2 and TRBJ1-1, with no clear D. This CDR3 spans 13 amino acids. Trimming stripped 4 bases from V and 4 bases from J, with 10 bases between. The V gene's germline CDR1 is SGHTA and CDR2 FQGNSA. This CDR3 reads CASSSPRTTEAFF. The CDR3 nucleotides read TGTGCCAGCAGCTCCCCCAGGACCACTGAAGCTTTCTTT.

This clonotype was found a few times. The V call is TRBV3-1, the J call TRBJ2-7; 7 bases are shared with TRBD1. The CDR3 is 15 residues long. The V and J ends lost 2 bases and 3 bases, in that order; junction bases with no gene match: 7. CDR1 is LGHDT, CDR2 YNNKEL, per germline (reference sequence). The CDR3 sequence: CASSQSIGGSYEQYF. The CDR3 DNA reads as TGTGCCAGCAGCCAAAGTATAGGGGGCAGCTACGAGCAGTACTTC.

This clonotype was picked up a small number of times. This chain uses TRBV7-2 with TRBJ2-3; 8 bases map to TRBD2. Per germline, CDR1 SGHTA and CDR2 FQGNSA. Unmatched junction bases numbered 5, after V lost 3 bases and J lost 0 bases. The CDR3 consists of 16 residues. The CDR3 sequence is CASSFYSGESTDTQYF. In DNA form, the CDR3 reads TGTGCCAGCAGCTTTTATAGCGGGGAGAGCACAGATACGCAGTATTTT.

This clonotype was seen more than once but under ten times. The gene calls are TRBV6-1 and TRBJ1-5; no clear D gene. Germline V gene sequence: CDR1 MNHNS, CDR2 SASEGT. Trimming took 1 base from V and 15 from J, leaving 16 bases between them. The CDR3 covers 13 residues. Here the CDR3 reads CASSEVGPRVPHF. The CDR3 DNA reads TGTGCCAGCAGTGAAGTTGGTCCGAGGGTGCCGCATTTT.

V gene TRBV3-1 combines with J gene TRBJ1-1; no clear D gene. CDR1 is LGHDT and CDR2 is YNNKEL in the germline V gene (reference sequence). The V and J ends lost 4 bases and 4 bases respectively, with 13 bases between them. The CDR3 totals 14 residues. Written as DNA, the CDR3 is TGTGCCAGCAGCCCCCCAAGAGAGGCCACTGAAGCTTTCTTT. Translating gives CASSPPREATEAFF.

The chain recombines TRBV7-6 with TRBJ1-4; D remains unclear. Germline V gene data show CDR1 as SGHVS and CDR2 as FNYEAQ. The V end was cut by 5 bases, the J end by 5 bases, with 9 bases between. The CDR3 length is 13 residues. The DNA for the CDR3 is TGTGCCAGCAGCCGGCACCTCAATGAAAAACTGTTTTTT. As protein: CASSRHLNEKLFF. Full variable domain (outside the CDR3, taken from reference TRBV7-6 and TRBJ1-4): GAGVSQSPRYKVTKRGQDVALRCDPISGHVSLYWYRQALGQGPEFLTYFNYEAQQDKSGLPNDRFSAERPEGSISTLTIQRTEQRDSAMYRCASSRHLNEKLFFGSGTQLSVL.